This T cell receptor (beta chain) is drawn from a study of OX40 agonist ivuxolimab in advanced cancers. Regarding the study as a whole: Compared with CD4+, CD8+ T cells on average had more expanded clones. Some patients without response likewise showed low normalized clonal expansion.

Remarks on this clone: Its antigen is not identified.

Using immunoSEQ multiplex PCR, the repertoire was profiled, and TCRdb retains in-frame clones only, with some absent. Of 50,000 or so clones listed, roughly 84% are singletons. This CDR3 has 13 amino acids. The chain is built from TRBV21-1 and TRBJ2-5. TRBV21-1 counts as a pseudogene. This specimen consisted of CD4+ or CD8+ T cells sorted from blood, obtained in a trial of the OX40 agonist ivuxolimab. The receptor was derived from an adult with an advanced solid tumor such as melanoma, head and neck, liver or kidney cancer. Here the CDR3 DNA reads TGTGCCACTCAAGGTACTGACCAAGAGACCCAGTACTTC. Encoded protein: CATQGTDQETQYF.